One sample yielded the 15 T cell receptor beta chains listed below, sequenced in a study of beta chain features in type 1 diabetes (dated by TCRdb to the late 2010s). Broad study findings and their caveats: A moderate but significant shortening of TCRB CDR3 length was observed in type 1 diabetes patients in all four CD4+ subsets.

Their antigen targets remain unknown. The library relied on the immunoSEQ multiplex PCR assay. The entire amount of isolated RNA was reverse transcribed using the High Capacity cDNA Reverse Transcription Kit, so the sequenced TCRB transcripts were expressed ones. In its TCRdb copy, this immuneACCESS table keeps in-frame sequences only and misses some clones. Where compared with another copy, unresolved V genes explain less than half of these, and the others have no known cause. This sample comprises about 650,000 clones, 9.5% to 15% of them detected only once. The ten most abundant clones make up 0.09% to 0.15% of the sample. Sequenced sample: naive CD4+ T cells from blood. The sample's cell subset or site, from its label and the paper: true naive CD4+ T cells. The receptors here all came from a man younger than 40 with type 1 diabetes.

This clone has more than one count but fewer than ten. This could be a read error, since a much larger clone is one nucleotide away. This CDR3 is also generated by other DNA sequences in the sample. The chain is built from TRBV2 and TRBJ2-5; no definite D call. Germline values: CDR1 SNHLY, CDR2 FYNNEI. V was trimmed by 6 bases and J by 2 bases, leaving 4 bases between them. The CDR3 sequence is 11 residues long. The CDR3: CASSSQETQYF. CDR3 sequence (DNA): TGTGCCAGCAGCTCACAAGAGACCCAGTACTTC.

The genes are TRBV9 and TRBJ2-7; possibly TRBD1 or TRBD2 for D (6 bases each). Trimming cost V 0 bases and J 2 bases, with 12 bases left between them. Germline CDR1 reads SGDLS; CDR2 reads YYNGEE. The CDR3 is 15 residues long. The CDR3, as DNA: TGTGCCAGCAGCGTAGCGCGGGACACAGCCTACGAGCAGTACTTC. This sequence encodes CASSVARDTAYEQYF.

This clone has more than one count but fewer than ten. The chain uses TRBV5-1 and TRBJ2-2; no clear D gene. V was clipped by 7 bases and J by 0 bases, with 19 bases between them. Germline V CDR1 and CDR2: SGHRS, YFSETQ. CDR3 length equals 17 residues. The CDR3 reads CASFPGPVAPNTGELFF. CDR3 bases: TGCGCCAGCTTCCCGGGCCCCGTAGCACCGAACACCGGGGAGCTGTTTTTT.

This clone has more than one count but fewer than ten. The genes are TRBV28 and TRBJ2-7; 7 bases fit TRBD1. Trimming took 8 bases from V and 7 from J; bases not matched to a gene: 17. The CDR3 is made up of 15 amino acids. The germline CDR1 and CDR2 sequences are MDHEN and SYDVKM. The CDR3 region is CASPPDRRQGAEQYF. DNA of the CDR3: TGTGCCAGCCCGCCGGATAGGAGACAGGGAGCAGAGCAGTACTTC.

This clone was observed a few times. The rearrangement links TRBV7-2 to TRBJ1-6; D not certain. CDR1 is SGHTA, CDR2 FQGNSA, per germline. This CDR3 comprises 17 residues. Trimming took off 3 bases at V and 7 bases at J, with 19 bases between the two ends. For the CDR3, the DNA is TGTGCCAGCAGCTTGTCGGTTGTGAGGACGAGAAATTCACCCCTCCACTTT. Amino acid sequence: CASSLSVVRTRNSPLHF.

This clone was detected only a few times. Different DNA sequences within this sample yield the same CDR3. This chain connects TRBV6-5 to TRBJ2-7; 9 nucleotides align to TRBD1. The germline V gene has CDR1 MNHEY and CDR2 SVGAGI. This CDR3 comprises 14 residues. V shed 0 bases, J shed 4 bases, and the junction held 1 base outside the gene matches. As DNA, the CDR3 is TGTGCCAGCAGTTACTCGGACAGGGGATACGAGCAGTACTTC. Encoded protein: CASSYSDRGYEQYF.

This clone has just a few counts. The V gene is TRBV27, the J gene TRBJ2-1, with 11 bases that match TRBD2. This CDR3 is 19 amino acids long. V was pared by 0 bases and J by 3 bases, with 10 bases of the junction left unmatched. Germline V gives CDR1 MNHEY, CDR2 SMNVEV (reference sequence). CDR3 residues: CASSLSIVGTSGIYNEQFF. DNA for the CDR3: TGTGCCAGCAGTTTATCGATCGTTGGGACTAGCGGAATCTACAATGAGCAGTTCTTC.

This clone was found a few times. This chain connects TRBV5-1 to TRBJ2-3; D is unresolved. The CDR3 is 11 residues long. With 6 bases removed from V and 5 bases from J, the gap between germline ends came to 7 bases. CDR1 and CDR2 from the germline V gene are SGHRS and YFSETQ. The CDR3 here is CASTWGDTQYF. The CDR3 DNA is TGCGCCAGCACCTGGGGAGATACGCAGTATTTT.

The J gene is TRBJ2-6, the V gene TRBV7-3; D is possibly TRBD1 or TRBD2 (6 bases each). The V end lost 0 bases, the J end lost 11 bases, and 17 bases lay between the germline ends. This CDR3 has 16 amino acids. Germline V lookup: CDR1 SGHTA, CDR2 FQGTGA. The DNA for the CDR3 is TGTGCCAGCAGCTTAACGCCTCCCGGGGGCGGCTACGTCCTGACTTTC. Translated: CASSLTPPGGGYVLTF.

This clone was found a few times. This chain uses TRBV28 with TRBJ2-3; D is unclear. Germline-derived CDR1 and CDR2 are MDHEN and SYDVKM. V lost 5 bases and J lost 0, with 15 bases in between. CDR3 size: 16 residues. CDR3 DNA sequence: TGTGCCAGCAGTCCCCAAAAGGCTACTAGCACAGATACGCAGTATTTT. The encoded protein is CASSPQKATSTDTQYF.

This clone was counted a few times. The chain joins TRBV10-3 to TRBJ2-2; 7 positions match TRBD2. This CDR3 comprises 15 residues. Trimming at V came to 4 bases and at J to 1 base, leaving 3 bases not matched to a gene. Germline V lookup: CDR1 ENHRY, CDR2 SYGVKD. CDR3 DNA sequence: TGTGCCATCAGTGTGAGCGGGGAGAACACCGGGGAGCTGTTTTTT. Its translation is CAISVSGENTGELFF.

This clone has only a few counts. The chain employs TRBV5-1 and TRBJ2-1; D is undetermined. V was trimmed by 3 bases and J by 9 bases, leaving 19 bases between them. The CDR3 has 15 amino acids. Germline V gives CDR1 SGHRS, CDR2 YFSETQ. CDR3: CASSSAESPWGEQFF. CDR3 in DNA: TGCGCCAGCAGCTCGGCTGAATCACCCTGGGGTGAGCAGTTCTTC.

This clone was seen more than once but under ten times. The chain is built from TRBV5-1 and TRBJ2-7; 9 bases align to TRBD1. From germline, CDR1 is SGHRS and CDR2 YFSETQ. Trimming at V came to 1 base and at J to 2 bases, leaving 10 bases not matched to a gene. The CDR3 sequence is 17 residues long. As DNA, the CDR3 is TGCGCCAGCAGCTTGACGCTCCGGGACAGGGCCCCCTACGAGCAGTACTTC. It is translated as CASSLTLRDRAPYEQYF.

This clone was observed a few times. The genes are TRBV11-2 and TRBJ2-1; TRBD1 is a possible D gene (5 bases). The CDR3 is 17 amino acids. The ends were cut back, 2 bases at V and 7 bases at J, with 21 bases in the middle. Germline CDR1 and CDR2: SGHAT and FQNNGV. This CDR3 reads CASSLRPLRTIKNEQFF. CDR3 bases: TGTGCCAGCAGCTTACGCCCACTACGGACAATTAAAAATGAGCAGTTCTTC.

This clone was seen more than once but under ten times. The sample contains more than one DNA sequence encoding this CDR3. This rearrangement joins TRBV7-9 to TRBJ2-6; no clear D gene. The CDR3 is made up of 14 amino acids. The V gene's germline CDR1 is SEHNR and CDR2 FQNEAQ (reference sequence). V was trimmed by 1 base and J by 0 bases, leaving 1 base between them. The CDR3 region is CASSLGSGANVLTF. For the CDR3, the DNA is TGTGCCAGCAGCTTAGGCTCTGGGGCCAACGTCCTGACTTTC.